A single sample is the source of the 10 T cell receptor beta chains below, sequenced in a study of T cells after somatic rescue of genetic block. The repertoire was sequenced with immunoSEQ multiplex PCR; TCRdb's copy has only in-frame clones and lacks some. The sample lists some 67,000 clones; about 91% were seen once. Material for sequencing was peripheral blood mononuclear cells (PBMCs). The source is a man between 40 and 49 years old.

J is TRBJ2-4 and V is TRBV20-1; a weak D match, TRBD2 (5 bases). CDR1 DFQATT and CDR2 SNEGSKA come from the germline V gene (reference sequence). The length of the CDR3 is 11 residues. V lost 5 bases and J lost 11, with 13 bases in between. In DNA, the CDR3 is TGCAGTGCTTATCGGGGTATTCTTCAGTACTTC. Translated: CSAYRGILQYF.

The chain couples TRBV5-4 to TRBJ2-3, with 16 bases lining up with TRBD2. Germline lookup yields CDR1 SGHNT and CDR2 YYREEE (reference sequence). CDR3 length equals 19 residues. V trimming: 0 bases; J trimming: 3 bases; junction bases outside the gene matches: 7. The DNA of the CDR3 is TGTGCCAGCAGCTTGGCGGGGACTAGCGGGAGGGCCGGGACAGATACGCAGTATTTT. Translated: CASSLAGTSGRAGTDTQYF. Supplemented by reference TRBV5-4 and TRBJ2-3, the full variable domain reads ETGVTQSPTHLIKTRGQQVTLRCSSQSGHNTVSWYQQALGQGPQFIFQYYREEENGRGNFPPRFSGLQFPNYSSELNVNALELDDSALYLCASSLAGTSGRAGTDTQYFGPGTRLTVL.

The chain combines TRBV18 with TRBJ1-2; D is undetermined. CDR3 length equals 13 residues. Germline assignment: CDR1 KGHSH and CDR2 LQKENI. V lost 2 bases, J lost 6 bases, and 10 bases lay in between. The CDR3 DNA sequence: TGTGCCAGCTCACCAGAGCCTGGGGATGGCTACACCTTC. Amino acid sequence: CASSPEPGDGYTF.

The J gene is TRBJ2-3, the V gene TRBV2; the D gene could be TRBD1 or TRBD2 (5 bases each). Trimming stripped 4 bases from V and 5 bases from J, with 13 bases between. Looked up from germline, CDR1 is SNHLY and CDR2 is FYNNEI. This CDR3 has 14 amino acids. CDR3 DNA sequence: TGTGCCAGCAGTGTGTGGGGGAGTCGAGATACGCAGTATTTT. Translated: CASSVWGSRDTQYF.

The chain carries TRBV28 and TRBJ2-3; TRBD2 matches at 9 bases. Trimming cost V 3 bases and J 7 bases; bases outside gene matches: 8. The CDR3 consists of 15 residues. Germline V CDR1 and CDR2: MDHEN, SYDVKM. The CDR3 reads CASSFGPSGTYTQYF. The CDR3 DNA sequence: TGTGCCAGCAGTTTCGGTCCTAGCGGGACTTATACGCAGTATTTT.

This chain uses TRBV19 with TRBJ1-2; 9 nucleotides match TRBD1. Germline loops: CDR1 LNHDA, CDR2 SQIVND (reference sequence). Trimming removed 3 bases from V and 2 bases from J; junction bases left unmatched: 4. CDR3 length: 15 amino acids. The CDR3 DNA follows: TGTGCCAGTAGTATCCAGACAGGGGGAAACTATGGCTACACCTTC. Translating gives CASSIQTGGNYGYTF. Filled out from reference TRBV19 and TRBJ1-2, the complete variable domain reads DGGITQSPKYLFRKEGQNVTLSCEQNLNHDAMYWYRQDPGQGLRLIYYSQIVNDFQKGDIAEGYSVSREKKESFPLTVTSAQKNPTAFYLCASSIQTGGNYGYTFGSGTRLTVV.

The rearrangement uses TRBV7-2 and TRBJ2-1; TRBD1 matches 9 bases. The germline CDR1 and CDR2 sequences are SGHTA and FQGNSA. CDR3 length equals 16 residues. J gave up 8 bases and V 3 bases, and 11 bases lay outside the gene matches. The CDR3 DNA reads as TGTGCCAGCAGCTTCCCTGTCGCGGGACAGGGCTATGAGCAGTTCTTC. Protein sequence: CASSFPVAGQGYEQFF.

Regarding this clone: At one end the junction does not follow the germline gene, possibly because of a read error. The CDR3, as DNA: TGCGCCAGCAGCTCCGGACTAGTCGTCTCCAACACCGGGGAGCTGCTTTTT. It specifies CASSSGLVVSNTGELLF. This rearrangement joins TRBV5-1 to TRBJ2-2; 7 bases agree with TRBD2. The CDR3 totals 17 residues. Germline V gives CDR1 SGHRS, CDR2 YFSETQ.

The V call is TRBV7-2, the J call TRBJ1-6; the match to TRBD1 covers 7 bases. Germline lookup yields CDR1 SGHTA and CDR2 FQGNSA. V lost 5 bases to trimming and J lost 7 bases; unmatched junction nucleotides: 5. The length of the CDR3 is 14 residues. This chain's CDR3 is CASSLATGNSPLHF. The CDR3, as DNA: TGTGCCAGCAGCCTCGCGACAGGGAATTCACCCCTCCACTTT.

This chain uses TRBV5-1 with TRBJ2-2; D unresolved. This CDR3 has 13 residues. Germline CDR1 and CDR2: SGHRS and YFSETQ. V gave up 5 bases and J gave up 1 base, with 6 bases separating them. The CDR3 spells CASRVENTGELFF. The CDR3 coding sequence is TGCGCCAGCAGAGTAGAGAACACCGGGGAGCTGTTTTTT.